This TCR beta chain was profiled in a study of blood T cell repertoires in COVID-19. Study at large: Samples came from the United States, Italy and Spain, spanning acute and convalescent COVID-19. T cells, B-cell-depleted T cells, or PBMCs supplied cDNA or gDNA.

V lost 2 bases, J lost 4 bases, and 6 bases stayed unmatched. This CDR3 is built from 15 residues. From germline, CDR1 is LGHNT and CDR2 FRNRAP. In the study's own analysis: Quantification of nucleated cells was approximated via reference gene primer amplification. Clones were sequenced by immunoSEQ multiplex PCR, and TCRdb holds only the in-frame ones, with some missing. From that table come the V and J calls and clone size; the DNA was used to work out D and trimming. The data show roughly 150,000 clones, with over 75% seen just once and about 11% held by the top ten. The gene calls are TRBV12-5 and TRBJ1-1; 8 nucleotides agree with TRBD1. The TCR was taken from a man aged 60 to 75 with active or convalescent COVID-19. The sequenced sample was peripheral blood. This chain's CDR3 is CASGLTRGQGTEAFF. In nucleotides, the CDR3 is TGTGCTAGTGGTTTGACACGAGGACAGGGCACTGAAGCTTTCTTT.